The 7 T cell receptor beta chains reported below all come from one sample, sequenced in a study of T cells in Graves' hyperthyroidism and ophthalmopathy. Authors of the study amplified TCR beta CDR3 regions from RNA transcripts. The HTBI primer set drove a first-round RT-PCR of the TCR CDR3. MiXCR, applied by TCRdb to the multiplex PCR reads, yields one record per CDR3 protein. The table shows a few hundred thousand distinct CDR3 sequences, with roughly 50% occurring only once. Material: peripheral blood or thyroid tissue (not recorded which). The receptors were gathered from a woman between 18 and 30 years old with Graves' hyperthyroidism.

Many counts were recorded for this clonotype. V gene TRBV19 combines with J gene TRBJ1-1; maybe TRBD1 (5 bases). This CDR3 comprises 12 residues. Trimming removed 4 bases from V and 8 bases from J, with 11 bases in between. Germline assignment: CDR1 LNHDA and CDR2 SQIVND (reference sequence). The CDR3 region is CASSKQGTEAFF. The CDR3 DNA is TGTGCCAGTAGTAAGCAGGGTACGGAAGCTTTCTTT.

This clonotype showed up many times. The genes are TRBV20-1 and TRBJ1-3; D is unresolved. The ends were cut back, 2 bases at V and 2 bases at J, with 7 bases in the middle. This CDR3 contains 13 residues. The germline CDR1 and CDR2 sequences are DFQATT and SNEGSKA (reference sequence). CDR3 protein: CSARWETGNTIYF. As DNA, the CDR3 is TGCAGTGCTAGATGGGAGACTGGAAACACCATATATTTT.

This clonotype was seen a single time. The CDR3 protein is CASRFGGTEAFF. CDR3 nucleotide sequence: TGTGCCAGCAGGTTCGGGGGCACTGAAGCTTTCTTT. The V call is TRBV7-9, the J call TRBJ1-1, with D possibly being TRBD1 (5 bases). CDR1 is SEHNR and CDR2 is FQNEAQ in the germline V gene (reference sequence). This CDR3 spans 12 amino acids. V lost 6 bases, J lost 4 bases, and 9 bases lay in between.

Concerning this clonotype itself: A much larger clonotype is one base distant, so this may be a read error. The J gene is TRBJ1-2, the V gene TRBV6-2 or TRBV6-3; D ambiguous. The V gene's germline CDR1 is MNHEY and CDR2 SVGEGT. The V and J ends lost 6 bases and 3 bases respectively, with 11 bases between them. The CDR3 spans 13 residues. CDR3 in amino acids: CASRRGNHYGYTF. In nucleotides, the CDR3 is TGTGCCAGCAGACGCGGGAATCACTATGGCTACACCTTC.

This clonotype has only a few counts. V and J are TRBV29-1 and TRBJ1-5; 9 positions match TRBD1. V shed 7 bases, J shed 3 bases, and the junction held 10 bases outside the gene matches. This CDR3 has 15 residues. Germline loops: CDR1 SQVTM, CDR2 ANQGSEA. The CDR3 here is CSARQGGSFNQPQHF. The DNA for the CDR3 is TGCAGCGCTAGACAGGGGGGGAGTTTCAATCAGCCCCAGCATTTT. The complete variable domain, with remaining parts taken from reference TRBV29-1 and TRBJ1-5, reads SAVISQKPSRDICQRGTSLTIQCQVDSQVTMMFWYRQQPGQSLTLIATANQGSEATYESGFVIDKFPISRPNLTFSTLTVSNMSPEDSSIYLCSARQGGSFNQPQHFGDGTRLSIL.

This clonotype was seen more than once but under ten times. V and J are TRBV7-3 and TRBJ2-7; D remains unclear. The CDR3 totals 14 residues. Trimming stripped 5 bases from V and 5 bases from J, with 16 bases between. Germline-derived CDR1 and CDR2 are SGHTA and FQGTGA. The CDR3 here is CASSPTVQAHEQYF. In nucleotides, the CDR3 is TGTGCCAGCAGCCCAACGGTCCAGGCCCACGAGCAGTACTTC.

Comments on this clonotype: The final CDR3 position lacks the conserved phenylalanine or tryptophan, pointing to a likely read error. J is TRBJ1-5 and V is TRBV5-6; D not resolved. Germline V lookup: CDR1 SGHDT, CDR2 YYEEEE. CDR3 length: 13 residues. In nucleotides, the CDR3 is TGTGCCAGCAGCTTGGTATTCAATCAACCCCAGCATCTT. It specifies CASSLVFNQPQHL.